This paragraph reports one TCR beta chain. TCRdb's copy holds only in-frame clones and misses some; the assay was immunoSEQ multiplex PCR. This repertoire shows 130,000 to 150,000 clones, about 87% found once; its top ten account for roughly 1.6%. This entry is derived from a study of blood T cell repertoires in COVID-19. In germline, CDR1 is LGHNA, CDR2 YNFKEQ. This CDR3 has 15 residues. V lost 2 bases, J lost 8 bases, and 8 bases stayed unmatched. This TCR was sampled from a woman in her forties or fifties with acute or convalescent COVID-19. The specimen was peripheral blood. The rearrangement links TRBV4-2 to TRBJ2-1; 8 bases line up with TRBD2. CDR3 loop: CASSQSLAEGYEQFF. The CDR3 region has the DNA TGTGCCAGCAGCCAATCACTAGCGGAGGGCTATGAGCAGTTCTTC.